These T cell receptor beta chains were read from a single sample in a study of CD8 T cells in Susac syndrome. TCRdb re-called the immunoSEQ multiplex PCR reads with MiXCR, one entry per CDR3 protein. The sample shows approximately 180,000 distinct CDR3 sequences, 85% to 95% of them seen only once. Sequencing input: CD4+ T cells from PBMCs. These receptors all come from a human donor with Susac syndrome. CDR3s include the opening cysteine and the closing phenylalanine or tryptophan. A D gene is named only where the DNA matches it firmly. Clone size is stated in some rows and not others, as once, few, many or a class when expanded.

abundance	v_gene	j_gene	d_gene	CDR3nt	CDR3aa
.	TRBV27	TRBJ1-1	.	TGTGCCAGCAGGGAATGGGGGGGGAAGACTGAAGCTTTCTTT	CASREWGGKTEAFF
once	TRBV6-6	TRBJ2-7	.	TGTGCCAGCAGTACGACCAACTACGAGCAGTACTTC	CASSTTNYEQYF
.	TRBV5-4	TRBJ2-7	TRBD2	TGTGCCAGCAGCTTCGGACTAGCGGGGAAATACGAGCAGTACTTC	CASSFGLAGKYEQYF
.	TRBV15	TRBJ1-2	.	TGTGCCACCCGGGGCGAGGGCCATGGCTACACCTTC	CATRGEGHGYTF
.	TRBV12-3/TRBV12-4	TRBJ2-3	.	TGTGCCAGCAGCACCTCACTAGAAGATACGCAGTATTTT	CASSTSLEDTQYF
.	TRBV20-1	TRBJ1-2	TRBD1	TGCAGTGCTACGGGACAGGAGCTGTCCGACTATGGCTACACCTTC	CSATGQELSDYGYTF
.	TRBV20-1	TRBJ2-3	TRBD2	TGCAGTGCTAGAGATTTAGCGGGAGGAATGGATACGCAGTATTTT	CSARDLAGGMDTQYF
once	TRBV5-1	TRBJ2-3	.	TGCGCCAGCAGCGACAGAGGATCCTCAGATACGCAGTATTTT	CASSDRGSSDTQYF
.	TRBV2	TRBJ1-2	.	TGTGCCAGCAGCCTTACACAGGGTCCCGGCTACACCTTC	CASSLTQGPGYTF
.	TRBV20-1	TRBJ2-1	.	TGCAGTGCTAGAGATCTCGGACAGTCAATAAACAATGAGCAGTTCTTC	CSARDLGQSINNEQFF
.	TRBV20-1	TRBJ2-7	TRBD1	TGCAAGGCAGGGGGCCACGAGCAGTACTTC	CKAGGHEQYF
once	TRBV12-5	TRBJ1-2	.	TGTGCTAGTGGTTTGGTAAGACAGCCTTCCTCTGGCTACACCTTC	CASGLVRQPSSGYTF
.	TRBV3-1	TRBJ1-2	.	TGTGCCAGCAGCCAAGCGACAGGACGAGGTGGCTACACCTTC	CASSQATGRGGYTF
once	TRBV19	TRBJ1-2	.	TGTGCCAGTAGTATCTCCTGGCAGGAGGCTAACTATGGCTACACCTTC	CASSISWQEANYGYTF
.	TRBV30	TRBJ1-4	.	TGTGCCTGGAGTGTTCTGAGAGAAAAACTGTTTTTT	CAWSVLREKLFF
.	TRBV5-6	TRBJ1-1	TRBD1	TGTGCCAGCAGCCGACAGGGGGTCGTCTCCACTGAAGCTTTCTTT	CASSRQGVVSTEAFF